Included here is one TCR beta chain sequence, with context. Its antigen is undetermined. TCRdb keeps only in-frame clones here, not all; method: immunoSEQ multiplex PCR. Altogether approximately 50,000 clones are present, over 75% being singletons, with the ten largest covering about 7%. The data were taken from a study of cytomegalovirus exposure and HLA in healthy donors. General study points: In the roughly 120 validation repertoires, a later analysis found that first-cohort TCR clusters tended to co-occur. The authors confirmed in vitro that a few CMV-associated chains were specific for CMV antigens.

The CDR3 has 13 residues. After removal of 5 bases from V and 11 bases from J, the junction contained 11 bases not matched to a gene. CDR1 is SGHVS and CDR2 is FQNEAQ in the germline V gene. The sequenced sample consisted of PBMCs. The receptor's source is a woman aged 30 to 39 in good health and CMV-seronegative. The chain carries TRBV7-8 and TRBJ2-7; 8 bases agree with TRBD2. The CDR3 DNA reads TGTGCCAGCAGCCTTGCCGGGACTAGTTGGGAGTACTTC. Its translation is CASSLAGTSWEYF.